This TCR beta chain was recovered during a study of PD-1 blockade in classical Hodgkin lymphoma (TCRdb year 2020). About the investigation overall: Nivolumab dosing was 3 mg/kg intravenously every 2 weeks, continuing until either disease progression or unacceptable toxicity. The study used CyTOF and TCR beta sequencing to define a peripheral blood immune signature of response to PD-1 blockade in classical Hodgkin lymphoma.

V loses 3 bases at its end and J loses 6 bases; junction bases beyond the gene matches: 5. The CDR3, from cysteine to phenylalanine, totals 14 residues. The only DNA kept is the CDR3, 42 bases in frame from the first base. Based on the germline V gene (reference sequence), the CDR1 and CDR2 sequences are MNHEY and SMNVEV. On this clone: Its antigen target is currently unknown. The record has no base qualities; no much larger clone is one base away.

Genomic DNA was extracted with the Qiagen DNeasy kit from unsorted PBMCs and from negatively selected CD4+ and CD8+ fractions. Amplification of TCR beta CDR3 regions was done by immunoSEQ multiplex PCR with primers that anneal to V and J segments. A synthetic immune receptor repertoire was used to minimize amplification bias, and remaining bias was computationally removed after sequencing. In the authors' own workflow: Repertoire diversity was quantified as the Shannon entropy index using custom Python scripts. Unsorted, CD4+ and CD8+ repertoires were analyzed separately, except for combined analyses in which CD4+ and CD8+ sequences were merged in silico. A clone counted as expanded when the clone's frequency after treatment rose at least 2-fold relative to C1D1, and clones undetected at baseline were given a pseudocount of 0.5. Clones with 0 or 1 copy at C1D1 were defined as singleton clones, while clones with 2 or more copies were defined as non-singleton clones. By matching protein sequences in sorted samples from the same patient, clones expanded in unsorted samples were annotated as CD4+, CD8+ or unknown. Wilcoxon tests were applied to paired samples to test diversity changes from C1D1 to C4D1. TCRdb provides this immuneACCESS table in a form limited to in-frame rearrangements. Some clones are lacking; in checked studies, under half of them reflect an unresolved V gene, and why the rest are absent is not known. V and J calls and clone size are copied from that table; D and trimming were computed from the DNA. The sample has about 30,000 clones on record, about four fifths of them singletons. The ten largest make up about 32% of the sample.

Interpreted using the paper, the time point label stands for: cycle 2 day 1 (C2D1) of nivolumab. All trial patients had relapsed after autologous stem cell transplantation, with cohorts A, B and C differing in prior brentuximab vedotin exposure. A total of 50 to 70 patients with relapsed/refractory classical Hodgkin lymphoma made up the trial cohort, and each patient's best overall response was complete response, partial response or progressive disease. In the multi-cohort phase II CheckMate 205 trial, trial patients received single-agent nivolumab. An independent review committee assessed best overall response using the 2007 International Working Group response criteria. PBMCs from the trial were collected at three points: immediately before nivolumab initiation (C1D1), and during therapy at cycle 2 day 1 and cycle 4 day 1. Peripheral blood was collected in 8 mL Vacutainer Cell Preparation Tubes, from which PBMCs were isolated by centrifugation and then cryopreserved.

What the work shows at the level of the full study, not this receptor alone: Lower diversity was seen in patients whose nivolumab began less than 1 year after ASCT, and these patients were left out of later analyses so that immune reconstitution would not confound the results. Trial patients with a complete response had baseline diversity similar to that of newly diagnosed patients, while partial responders and progressors had significantly lower diversity. By C4D1, a significant rise was seen in CD4+ TCR diversity but not in CD8+ TCR diversity (p=0.0027 vs p=0.16), and the rise was most apparent among complete responders (p=0.02). Only a single clinical trial cohort was studied, and what caused the repertoire differences, possibly disease activity or prior therapy, remained undefined. Baseline TCR diversity was reported to be lower in newly diagnosed patients than in healthy donors, and even lower in relapsed/refractory patients.

The sample was peripheral blood mononuclear cells (PBMCs), taken before the second cycle of nivolumab. This sequence uses TRBV27 and TRBJ1-1; 9 central bases correspond to TRBD1. The receptor was isolated from a human donor with classical Hodgkin lymphoma. The CDR3 is CASSFGTGRSEAFF. In nucleotides, the sequence is TGTGCCAGCAGTTTCGGGACAGGGCGGTCTGAAGCTTTCTTT.